Shown below are 5 T cell receptor beta chains from a single sample sequenced in a study of graft-versus-host responses after intestinal transplantation. The protocol was immunoSEQ multiplex PCR, while the TCRdb copy is restricted to in-frame clones and leaves out a portion. The repertoire holds around 100,000 clones, with approximately 84% as singletons. No antigen has been identified for these receptors. The material was unstimulated CD4+ T cells sorted from spleen or lymph node cells, obtained before intestinal transplant. Receptors were obtained from a human donor who received an intestinal transplant.

The chain joins TRBV28 to TRBJ2-3; 7 bases line up with TRBD2. This CDR3 has 14 residues. With V trimmed by 3 bases and J by 6 bases, 6 bases remained unmatched. Germline CDR1 reads MDHEN; CDR2 reads SYDVKM. CDR3 region: CASSFGTILDTQYF. In nucleotides, the CDR3 is TGTGCCAGCAGTTTCGGGACTATCTTGGATACGCAGTATTTT.

The rearrangement uses TRBV20-1 and TRBJ2-1; D gene unclear. CDR1 and CDR2 (germline): DFQATT, SNEGSKA (reference sequence). V lost 2 bases, J lost 10 bases, and 9 bases lay in between. This CDR3 spans 11 amino acids. CDR3 coding DNA: TGCAGTGCTAGAAGGCCGAGGGAGCAGTTCTTC. Its protein is CSARRPREQFF.

This chain links TRBV5-1 with TRBJ1-6; possible D gene TRBD1, 6 bases. Germline loops: CDR1 SGHRS, CDR2 YFSETQ. The CDR3 has 14 amino acids. V shed 6 bases and J shed 7 bases, with 14 bases lying between them. CDR3 nucleotides: TGCGCCAGCACCTCAGGGGAACCGAATTCACCCCTCCACTTT. Translating gives CASTSGEPNSPLHF.

The J gene is TRBJ1-1, the V gene TRBV2, with D maybe TRBD1 (6 bases). V shed 6 bases and J shed 8 bases, with 16 bases lying between them. The CDR3 spans 13 residues. Germline lookup yields CDR1 SNHLY and CDR2 FYNNEI. The CDR3 region is CASREQGNAEAFF. The CDR3 DNA reads TGTGCCAGCAGGGAACAGGGAAATGCCGAAGCTTTCTTT.

This chain uses TRBV5-4 with TRBJ2-5; D not certain. This CDR3 contains 14 residues. CDR1 is SGHNT, CDR2 YYREEE, per germline (reference sequence). V was clipped by 4 bases and J by 4 bases, with 14 bases between them. CDR3 in amino acids: CASSTGDLGETQYF. In DNA form, the CDR3 reads TGTGCCAGCAGCACTGGAGATTTGGGAGAGACCCAGTACTTC. The variable domain in full, with the rest retrieved from reference TRBV5-4 and TRBJ2-5, is ETGVTQSPTHLIKTRGQQVTLRCSSQSGHNTVSWYQQALGQGPQFIFQYYREEENGRGNFPPRFSGLQFPNYSSELNVNALELDDSALYLCASSTGDLGETQYFGPGTRLLVL.